Listed below are T cell receptor beta chains from one sample, sequenced in a study of CD8+CD57+ T cells in acquired aplastic anemia. One entry per CDR3 protein, called by TCRdb with MiXCR from the reads. This table holds about 190,000 distinct CDR3 sequences, under 55% found once. Sequencing input: sorted CD4+, CD8+, or CD8+CD57+ T cells (not recorded which) from PBMCs. Receptors originate from a human donor with aplastic anemia. The CDR3 runs from the conserved cysteine through the conserved F or W. The D gene is left open where the match is weak. The size field is filled for only some rows; it gives once, few, many or a size class.

J gene: TRBJ2-7; D gene: NA; V gene: TRBV4-2; CDR3 length: 15; clone size: NA; CDR3 DNA: TGTGCCAGCAGCCAAGATAGCGAGCTGGACGGCGAGCAGTACTTC; CDR3 protein: CASSQDSELDGEQYF
J gene: TRBJ2-2; D gene: NA; V gene: TRBV10-3; CDR3 length: 14; clone size: NA; CDR3 DNA: TGTGCCATCAGTGAGGGGAATCCTGGCGGGGAGCTGTTTTTT; CDR3 protein: CAISEGNPGGELFF
J gene: TRBJ2-7; D gene: TRBD2; V gene: TRBV10-3; CDR3 length: 16; clone size: NA; CDR3 DNA: TGTGCCACCGCGGGACTAGCCCTCTCAAGCTCCTACGAGCAGTACTTC; CDR3 protein: CATAGLALSSSYEQYF
J gene: TRBJ2-5; D gene: NA; V gene: TRBV15; CDR3 length: 15; clone size: many; CDR3 DNA: TGTGCCACCAGCAGAGATCAACCCGGATTGAGGGCCCAGTACTTC; CDR3 protein: CATSRDQPGLRAQYF
J gene: TRBJ2-1; D gene: TRBD2; V gene: TRBV12-3/TRBV12-4; CDR3 length: 16; clone size: once; CDR3 DNA: TGTGCCAGCAGCTCCGGGACTAGCGGGAGGGCGGATGAGCAGTTCTTC; CDR3 protein: CASSSGTSGRADEQFF
J gene: TRBJ2-3; D gene: NA; V gene: TRBV5-1; CDR3 length: 15; clone size: many; CDR3 DNA: TGCGCCAGCAGACAGCTAGCGCAGAACACAGATACGCAGTATTTT; CDR3 protein: CASRQLAQNTDTQYF
J gene: TRBJ1-2; D gene: TRBD1; V gene: TRBV10-3; CDR3 length: 13; clone size: few; CDR3 DNA: TGTGCCATCAGTGAGGGACAGGGGTATGGCTACACCTTC; CDR3 protein: CAISEGQGYGYTF
J gene: TRBJ2-7; D gene: NA; V gene: TRBV7-9; CDR3 length: 11; clone size: NA; CDR3 DNA: TGTGCTCACAGGGCAGGCCACGAGCAGTACTTC; CDR3 protein: CAHRAGHEQYF
J gene: TRBJ1-1; D gene: TRBD1; V gene: TRBV6-5; CDR3 length: 15; clone size: many; CDR3 DNA: TGTGCCAGCAGTTCGACGACAGGGTCGGGGTTTAGAGCTTTCTTT; CDR3 protein: CASSSTTGSGFRAFF
J gene: TRBJ2-7; D gene: TRBD1; V gene: TRBV10-1; CDR3 length: 16; clone size: few; CDR3 DNA: TGCGCCAGCTTTACCCCCGAGGACAGGTGTGTCTACGAGCAGTACTTC; CDR3 protein: CASFTPEDRCVYEQYF
J gene: TRBJ2-3; D gene: NA; V gene: TRBV2; CDR3 length: 13; clone size: NA; CDR3 DNA: TGTGCCAGCGCCGGGAAGAGCACAGATACGCAGTATTTT; CDR3 protein: CASAGKSTDTQYF
J gene: TRBJ2-5; D gene: NA; V gene: TRBV19; CDR3 length: 17; clone size: NA; CDR3 DNA: TGTGCCAGTAGTAGGGGGGGAGGGGGCGGGGCCCAAGAGACCCAGTACTTC; CDR3 protein: CASSRGGGGGAQETQYF
J gene: TRBJ1-6; D gene: NA; V gene: TRBV7-3; CDR3 length: 15; clone size: NA; CDR3 DNA: TGTGCCAGCAGCTTAATGGGTAAAGGAAATTCACCCCTCCACTTT; CDR3 protein: CASSLMGKGNSPLHF
J gene: TRBJ2-1; D gene: NA; V gene: TRBV24-1; CDR3 length: 15; clone size: NA; CDR3 DNA: TGTGCCACCAGTTCGGAGCGAGGTCAGGGCTATGAGCAGTTCTTC; CDR3 protein: CATSSERGQGYEQFF
J gene: TRBJ2-7; D gene: TRBD1; V gene: TRBV24-1; CDR3 length: 14; clone size: many; CDR3 DNA: TGTGCCACTGCTCGGGGCAGGGGGCTATACGAGCAGTACTTC; CDR3 protein: CATARGRGLYEQYF
J gene: TRBJ2-5; D gene: NA; V gene: TRBV5-1; CDR3 length: 14; clone size: once; CDR3 DNA: TGCGCCAGCAGCTTGGGTCAGTGGTACGAGACCCAGTACTTC; CDR3 protein: CASSLGQWYETQYF
J gene: TRBJ1-4; D gene: TRBD1; V gene: TRBV4-1; CDR3 length: 17; clone size: NA; CDR3 DNA: TGCGCCAGCAGCCAAGGGGGACAGGGGCCGCCCCTTTCAAGCCTGTTTTTT; CDR3 protein: CASSQGGQGPPLSSLFF
J gene: TRBJ1-1; D gene: TRBD1; V gene: TRBV9; CDR3 length: 15; clone size: once; CDR3 DNA: TGTGCCAGCAGCGCTACCGGGACAGGGCACACTGAAGCTTTCTTT; CDR3 protein: CASSATGTGHTEAFF
J gene: TRBJ2-7; D gene: TRBD2; V gene: TRBV20-1; CDR3 length: 19; clone size: NA; CDR3 DNA: TGCAGTGCTAGAGCTGAGGCAGGAGTGGCGGGGGGTTCCGGCTACGAGCAGTACTTC; CDR3 protein: CSARAEAGVAGGSGYEQYF
J gene: TRBJ1-1; D gene: TRBD1; V gene: TRBV29-1; CDR3 length: 11; clone size: many; CDR3 DNA: TGCAGCGTGTACAGGGGCCACGGAGCTTTCTTT; CDR3 protein: CSVYRGHGAFF
J gene: TRBJ2-2; D gene: NA; V gene: TRBV13; CDR3 length: 16; clone size: many; CDR3 DNA: TGTGCCAGCAGCCCCGAGGAGGTAATCGGTACCGGGGAGCTGTTTTTT; CDR3 protein: CASSPEEVIGTGELFF
J gene: TRBJ1-1; D gene: NA; V gene: TRBV2; CDR3 length: 14; clone size: NA; CDR3 DNA: TGTGCCAGCAGTGAGGGGGACACGAACACTGAAGCTTTCTTT; CDR3 protein: CASSEGDTNTEAFF
J gene: TRBJ2-3; D gene: TRBD2; V gene: TRBV7-3; CDR3 length: 16; clone size: many; CDR3 DNA: TGTGCCAGCAGCGTGCGACTAGCGGGAGCCGTGGATACGCAGTATTTT; CDR3 protein: CASSVRLAGAVDTQYF
J gene: TRBJ2-3; D gene: NA; V gene: TRBV20-1; CDR3 length: 13; clone size: NA; CDR3 DNA: TGCAGTGCAGACTTGACAGCCACAGATACGCAGTATTTT; CDR3 protein: CSADLTATDTQYF
J gene: TRBJ2-7; D gene: NA; V gene: TRBV19; CDR3 length: 15; clone size: few; CDR3 DNA: TGTGCCAGTAGTATAGGGGTGACCCCAACCTACGAGCAGTACTTC; CDR3 protein: CASSIGVTPTYEQYF
J gene: TRBJ2-7; D gene: NA; V gene: TRBV29-1; CDR3 length: 15; clone size: NA; CDR3 DNA: TGCAGCGTTGAAGATGAAAAGGGCGCAGCCTACGAGCAGTACTTC; CDR3 protein: CSVEDEKGAAYEQYF
J gene: TRBJ1-4; D gene: NA; V gene: TRBV2; CDR3 length: 13; clone size: NA; CDR3 DNA: TGTGCCAGCAGTGATTGGGGGGATGAAAAACTGTTTTTT; CDR3 protein: CASSDWGDEKLFF
J gene: TRBJ2-7; D gene: NA; V gene: TRBV6-1; CDR3 length: 16; clone size: NA; CDR3 DNA: TGTGCCAGCAGGGACCTGGCGAACCGTCCCTCCTACGAGCAGTACTTC; CDR3 protein: CASRDLANRPSYEQYF
J gene: TRBJ2-7; D gene: NA; V gene: TRBV12-3/TRBV12-4; CDR3 length: 14; clone size: many; CDR3 DNA: TGTGCCAGCAGCCCGAAAAATCTCCCCTACGAGCAGTACTTC; CDR3 protein: CASSPKNLPYEQYF
J gene: TRBJ2-5; D gene: TRBD2; V gene: TRBV25-1; CDR3 length: 16; clone size: medium-sized; CDR3 DNA: TGTGCCAGCAGCCCCGGGACTAGCGGGAGAGGGGAGACCCAGTACTTC; CDR3 protein: CASSPGTSGRGETQYF
J gene: TRBJ2-7; D gene: TRBD2; V gene: TRBV11-2; CDR3 length: 19; clone size: NA; CDR3 DNA: TGTGCCAGCGGCTTACAAAAGCGGCAGCAGCGGGAGTCTCCTTGCGAGCAGTACTTC; CDR3 protein: CASGLQKRQQRESPCEQYF
J gene: TRBJ2-7; D gene: NA; V gene: TRBV19; CDR3 length: 15; clone size: NA; CDR3 DNA: TGTGCCAGTAGTATCTCAAGTCAACCTTCCTACGAGCAGTACTTC; CDR3 protein: CASSISSQPSYEQYF
J gene: TRBJ2-5; D gene: TRBD1; V gene: TRBV20-1; CDR3 length: 15; clone size: NA; CDR3 DNA: TGCAGTGCCCCGCCCGGGACAGACCCCCAAGAGACCCAGTACTTC; CDR3 protein: CSAPPGTDPQETQYF
J gene: TRBJ2-7; D gene: TRBD1; V gene: TRBV2; CDR3 length: 16; clone size: few; CDR3 DNA: TGTGCCAGTCGCGAAGGGACAGGCCGACCTGGCGACGAGCAGTACTTC; CDR3 protein: CASREGTGRPGDEQYF
J gene: TRBJ2-7; D gene: NA; V gene: TRBV15; CDR3 length: 15; clone size: few; CDR3 DNA: TGTGCCACCAGCAGAGCTGGTCAGGCAGTATACGAGCAGTACTTC; CDR3 protein: CATSRAGQAVYEQYF
J gene: TRBJ1-4; D gene: NA; V gene: TRBV2; CDR3 length: 14; clone size: NA; CDR3 DNA: TGTGCCAGCAGGGCGGGCCACACTGGGGAAAAACTGTTTTTT; CDR3 protein: CASRAGHTGEKLFF
J gene: TRBJ1-1; D gene: NA; V gene: TRBV6-1; CDR3 length: 13; clone size: NA; CDR3 DNA: TGTGCCAGCACCGGCGGCTGGAACACTGAAGCTTTCTTT; CDR3 protein: CASTGGWNTEAFF
J gene: TRBJ2-7; D gene: NA; V gene: TRBV7-3; CDR3 length: 13; clone size: few; CDR3 DNA: TGTGCCAGCAGCCCGGACGGCCCTTACGAGCAGTACTTC; CDR3 protein: CASSPDGPYEQYF
J gene: TRBJ2-3; D gene: TRBD1; V gene: TRBV12-3/TRBV12-4; CDR3 length: 14; clone size: NA; CDR3 DNA: TGTGCCAGCAGTTTGACAGGGAACACAGATACGCAGTATTTT; CDR3 protein: CASSLTGNTDTQYF
J gene: TRBJ2-2; D gene: TRBD1; V gene: TRBV10-3; CDR3 length: 13; clone size: few; CDR3 DNA: TGTGGCACCCAGACAGGGTACACCGGGGAGCTGTTTTTT; CDR3 protein: CGTQTGYTGELFF
J gene: TRBJ2-7; D gene: TRBD1; V gene: TRBV20-1; CDR3 length: 15; clone size: many; CDR3 DNA: TGCAGTGCTAGGGAACCGGGACAGGGTATTCCCGAGCAGTACTTC; CDR3 protein: CSAREPGQGIPEQYF
J gene: TRBJ2-5; D gene: TRBD2; V gene: TRBV25-1; CDR3 length: 17; clone size: NA; CDR3 DNA: TGTGCCAGCAGTTCCGCCCTTAGCGGGAGTTGGCAAGAGACCCAGTACTTC; CDR3 protein: CASSSALSGSWQETQYF
J gene: TRBJ2-7; D gene: TRBD1; V gene: TRBV19; CDR3 length: 18; clone size: NA; CDR3 DNA: TGTGCCAGTAGTCGTAGTGTAACCGGGACAGGGGGCCTCTACGAGCAGTACTTC; CDR3 protein: CASSRSVTGTGGLYEQYF
J gene: TRBJ2-1; D gene: TRBD2; V gene: TRBV4-1; CDR3 length: 17; clone size: NA; CDR3 DNA: TGCGCCAGCAGCCAAGAACCAGCTAGCGGGACCGGTAATGAGCAGTTCTTC; CDR3 protein: CASSQEPASGTGNEQFF
J gene: TRBJ1-2; D gene: NA; V gene: TRBV15; CDR3 length: 13; clone size: few; CDR3 DNA: TGTGCCACCAGCAGAGACGTGGACTATGGCTACACCTTC; CDR3 protein: CATSRDVDYGYTF
J gene: TRBJ2-5; D gene: TRBD1; V gene: TRBV5-1; CDR3 length: 14; clone size: NA; CDR3 DNA: TGCGCCAGCAGACAGGGGCAGTACCAAGAGACCCAGTACTTC; CDR3 protein: CASRQGQYQETQYF
J gene: TRBJ2-1; D gene: TRBD2; V gene: TRBV9; CDR3 length: 16; clone size: many; CDR3 DNA: TGTGCCAGCAGCCTCAGGACTAGCGGAAGTGTGGATGAGCAGTTCTTC; CDR3 protein: CASSLRTSGSVDEQFF
J gene: TRBJ1-6; D gene: NA; V gene: TRBV25-1; CDR3 length: 14; clone size: NA; CDR3 DNA: TGTGCCAGCAGCGAAACGGGGGGCAGTTCACCCCTCCACTTT; CDR3 protein: CASSETGGSSPLHF
J gene: TRBJ2-1; D gene: TRBD1; V gene: TRBV5-6; CDR3 length: 16; clone size: NA; CDR3 DNA: TGTGCCAGCAGCCGCCCTGGACAGGGGAAGGACAATGAGCAGCTCTTC; CDR3 protein: CASSRPGQGKDNEQLF
J gene: TRBJ2-5; D gene: NA; V gene: TRBV2; CDR3 length: 15; clone size: NA; CDR3 DNA: TGTGCCAGCCGCGTGGGAGAGCGGGCTGGAGAGACCCAGTACTTC; CDR3 protein: CASRVGERAGETQYF